The 21 T cell receptor beta chains given below trace back to one sample, sequenced in a study of T-cell memory formation after mild COVID-19. TCRdb fed the 5' RACE reads into MiXCR, producing one record per CDR3 protein. The sample has fewer than 400,000 distinct CDR3 sequences; about 16% are singletons. Sequenced material: PBMCs or a T cell subset sorted from them (not recorded which). The receptors derive from a young man who had mild COVID-19 (a few samples of this study predate the infection). Cell type and time point are not known.

The rearrangement joins TRBV6-5 to TRBJ2-1; 13 bases align to TRBD2. Germline V lookup: CDR1 MNHEY, CDR2 SVGAGI. The CDR3 is 15 amino acids. After removal of 6 bases from V and 7 bases from J, the junction contained 6 bases not matched to a gene. CDR3 amino acids: CASSRLAGGPNEQFF. In DNA, the CDR3 is TGTGCCAGCAGCAGACTAGCGGGGGGCCCTAATGAGCAGTTCTTC.

In this sample, this clonotype turned up a few times. CDR3 loop: CASSSDLAGGRETQYF. The CDR3 DNA reads TGCGCCAGCAGCTCTGACTTAGCGGGGGGGCGAGAGACCCAGTACTTC. This chain links TRBV5-1 with TRBJ2-5; TRBD2 matches at 11 bases. The V segment lost 3 bases and the J segment 4 bases; nucleotides outside the gene matches: 8. Germline loops: CDR1 SGHRS, CDR2 YFSETQ. This CDR3 is built from 16 residues.

This clonotype was seen more than once but under ten times. The chain is built from TRBV5-6 and TRBJ2-3, with D unresolved. CDR3 length: 16 residues. The V and J ends lost 3 bases and 0 bases respectively, with 14 bases between them. Germline V CDR1 and CDR2: SGHDT, YYEEEE. DNA of the CDR3: TGTGCCAGCAGCTCGCTGACTTTGGCTAGCACAGATACGCAGTATTTT. Amino acids: CASSSLTLASTDTQYF.

J is TRBJ2-2 and V is TRBV2; TRBD2 is a possible D gene (6 bases). V dropped 4 bases and J dropped 4 bases, with 10 bases sitting between them. The CDR3 loop spans 14 amino acids. CDR1 and CDR2 from the germline V gene are SNHLY and FYNNEI. CDR3 nucleotides: TGTGCCAGCAGTGGCTCCGGGAGCACCGGGGAGCTGTTTTTT. Its protein is CASSGSGSTGELFF.

V usage is TRBV19 and J usage is TRBJ2-1; D gene unclear. Germline assignment: CDR1 LNHDA and CDR2 SQIVND (reference sequence). V was cut by 9 bases and J by 7 bases, with 19 bases left in between. CDR3 length: 14 residues. CDR3 DNA sequence: TGTGCCAGCTCTCCGGCTGCTACTGCTAATGAGCAGTTCTTC. It specifies CASSPAATANEQFF.

A few counts support this clonotype. The chain carries TRBV5-1 and TRBJ2-1, with D perhaps given as TRBD1 or TRBD2 (6 bases each). CDR1 is SGHRS and CDR2 is YFSETQ in the germline V gene. The CDR3 runs to 16 residues. V shed 0 bases and J shed 9 bases, with 19 bases lying between them. CDR3 residues: CASSLGVGRGGGEQFF. CDR3 coding DNA: TGCGCCAGCAGCTTGGGAGTAGGACGCGGAGGGGGTGAGCAGTTCTTC.

This clonotype was picked up a small number of times. V and J are TRBV18 and TRBJ2-1; D may be TRBD2 (5 bases). This CDR3 comprises 12 residues. The V end lost 6 bases, the J end lost 8 bases, and 11 bases lay between the germline ends. The V gene's germline CDR1 is KGHSH and CDR2 LQKENI. The CDR3 coding sequence is TGTGCCAGCTCGACGTACGGGGATGAGCAGTTCTTC. Amino acid sequence: CASSTYGDEQFF.

This clonotype was counted only a few times. CDR3 nucleotides: TGTGCCAGCAGCTTGGTGGCGGGGGGAGGCTACGAGCAGTACTTC. This sequence encodes CASSLVAGGGYEQYF. The chain employs TRBV5-6 and TRBJ2-7, with TRBD2 identical over 8 bases. This CDR3 has 15 amino acids. Unmatched junction bases numbered 5, after V lost 0 bases and J lost 3 bases. The germline V gene encodes CDR1 SGHDT and CDR2 YYEEEE.

This clonotype was seen more than once but under ten times. The chain links TRBV6-5 to TRBJ2-3, with TRBD2 matching over 12 bases. The germline V gene has CDR1 MNHEY and CDR2 SVGAGI. The CDR3 runs 19 residues. V trimming: 3 bases; J trimming: 0 bases; junction bases outside the gene matches: 10. Written as DNA, the CDR3 is TGTGCCAGCAGTTATTCCTCCGGGACTAGCGGGCATAGCACAGATACGCAGTATTTT. Translating it yields CASSYSSGTSGHSTDTQYF.

The gene calls are TRBV4-1 and TRBJ1-2; no definite D call. The ends were cut back, 10 bases at V and 5 bases at J, with 17 bases in the middle. CDR3 length: 13 residues. CDR1 is MGHRA and CDR2 is YSYEKL in the germline V gene. CDR3 nucleotides: TGCGCCACTAACCGGGGTTCAAGTTATGGCTACACCTTC. As protein: CATNRGSSYGYTF.

This clonotype came up many times. The chain employs TRBV7-9 and TRBJ1-1; D possibly corresponds to TRBD1 (5 bases). V lost 5 bases, J lost 12 bases, and 19 bases lay in between. Germline CDR1 reads SEHNR; CDR2 reads FQNEAQ (reference sequence). The CDR3 contains 13 residues. As DNA, the CDR3 is TGTGCCAGCAGCGCGCGGACCGGGACCGAAACTTTCTTT. This translates into CASSARTGTETFF.

The chain carries TRBV6-6 and TRBJ1-6; 7 nucleotides align to TRBD1. J gave up 6 bases and V 10 bases, and 6 bases lay outside the gene matches. The CDR3 runs 13 residues. Germline V gene data show CDR1 as MNHNY and CDR2 as SVGAGI (reference sequence). CDR3 sequence reads: CANSGQLNSPLHF. The CDR3 DNA reads TGTGCCAACTCGGGACAGCTTAATTCACCCCTCCACTTT.

The chain carries TRBV4-3 and TRBJ1-6; no clear D. Germline assignment: CDR1 LGHNA and CDR2 YSLEER. Trimming stripped 1 base from V and 9 bases from J, with 7 bases between. This CDR3 comprises 13 residues. The CDR3 protein is CASSQVLGSPLHF. The CDR3 nucleotides read TGCGCCAGCAGCCAAGTTCTGGGTTCACCCCTCCACTTT.

This clonotype was seen only a few times. The chain combines TRBV29-1 with TRBJ1-4, with TRBD1 as a possible D gene (5 bases). V was clipped by 3 bases and J by 8 bases, with 13 bases between them. The germline gives CDR1 SQVTM, CDR2 ANQGSEA. The CDR3 consists of 13 residues. The chain's CDR3 is CSVDGGIREKLFF. The CDR3 coding sequence is TGCAGCGTTGACGGGGGGATAAGGGAAAAACTGTTTTTT.

This clonotype turned up a few times. This chain connects TRBV2 to TRBJ2-4; D could derive from TRBD1 or TRBD2 (5 bases each). CDR1 and CDR2 (germline): SNHLY, FYNNEI. V was shortened by 2 bases and J by 6 bases, with 11 bases between the two germline ends. This CDR3 contains 14 residues. The CDR3 reads CASSESGTSNIQYF. Written as DNA, the CDR3 is TGTGCCAGCAGTGAATCCGGGACCTCAAACATTCAGTACTTC.

This clonotype was counted a few times. V gene TRBV5-1 combines with J gene TRBJ1-2, with D maybe TRBD1 (6 bases). Germline CDR1 reads SGHRS; CDR2 reads YFSETQ. The V and J ends lost 4 bases and 6 bases respectively, with 16 bases between them. The CDR3 is 14 residues long. CDR3: CASSRDTAGNGYTF. CDR3 coding DNA: TGCGCCAGCAGCCGGGACACAGCCGGGAATGGCTACACCTTC.

There are a few counts of this clonotype. This chain uses TRBV6-6 with TRBJ1-2; tentative D call: TRBD1 (6 bases). Germline V lookup: CDR1 MNHNY, CDR2 SVGAGI (reference sequence). Trimming stripped 6 bases from V and 5 bases from J, with 16 bases between. The CDR3 loop spans 14 amino acids. CDR3: CASRSQGLGYGYTF. In DNA, the CDR3 is TGTGCCAGCAGGTCACAGGGTTTAGGGTATGGCTACACCTTC.

The rearrangement joins TRBV20-1 to TRBJ2-3, with D perhaps assigned TRBD1 or TRBD2 (5 bases each). In germline, CDR1 is DFQATT, CDR2 SNEGSKA (reference sequence). The CDR3 loop spans 13 amino acids. V lost 7 bases and J 0 bases, leaving 11 bases between the germline ends. The CDR3 protein is CSGRWGSTDTQYF. CDR3 DNA sequence: TGCAGTGGGCGGTGGGGGAGCACAGATACGCAGTATTTT.

The chain joins TRBV11-2 to TRBJ2-1; no reliable D call. V gave up 5 bases and J gave up 5 bases, with 13 bases separating them. The CDR3 length is 14 residues. Germline assignment: CDR1 SGHAT and CDR2 FQNNGV. The CDR3 loop is CASSPAPDDNEQFF. DNA for the CDR3: TGTGCCAGCAGCCCGGCACCAGATGACAATGAGCAGTTCTTC. The variable domain in full, completed from reference TRBV11-2 and TRBJ2-1, reads EAGVAQSPRYKIIEKRQSVAFWCNPISGHATLYWYQQILGQGPKLLIQFQNNGVVDDSQLPKDRFSAERLKGVDSTLKIQPAKLEDSAVYLCASSPAPDDNEQFFGPGTRLTVL.

This clonotype has more than one count but fewer than ten. The genes are TRBV27 and TRBJ2-7, with 8 bases matching TRBD1. In germline, CDR1 is MNHEY, CDR2 SMNVEV (reference sequence). With V trimmed by 5 bases and J by 7 bases, 7 bases remained unmatched. The CDR3 is 13 amino acids. The CDR3 spells CASSPYRDREQYF. As DNA, the CDR3 is TGTGCCAGCAGTCCATATAGGGACAGGGAGCAGTACTTC.

In its sample, this clonotype was seen a few times. The chain uses TRBV4-3 and TRBJ2-7, with D tentatively TRBD1 (6 bases). V was shortened by 0 bases and J by 10 bases, with 16 bases between the two germline ends. Germline V gene lookup returns CDR1 LGHNA and CDR2 YSLEER. This CDR3 has 14 residues. CDR3 sequence: CASSQDEGVRPQYF. The CDR3, as DNA: TGCGCCAGCAGCCAAGATGAGGGGGTCAGGCCCCAGTACTTC.